The 31 T cell receptor beta chains presented below share a single source sample, sequenced in a study of blood T cell repertoires in COVID-19. The data were produced by immunoSEQ multiplex PCR, yet TCRdb's version contains in-frame clones alone and is incomplete. The data show roughly 180,000 clones, approximately 85% seen once. Sequenced: peripheral blood. The receptors stem from a woman in her sixties with COVID-19, enrolled during active disease.

This clone was observed a handful of times. This chain links TRBV28 with TRBJ2-7; 12 bases align to TRBD2. The V and J ends lost 10 bases and 7 bases, in that order; junction bases with no gene match: 8. The CDR3 spans 13 residues. Germline CDR1 reads MDHEN; CDR2 reads SYDVKM. The CDR3 here is CATGLGTSGEQYF. The CDR3 DNA follows: TGTGCCACCGGACTCGGGACTAGCGGGGAGCAGTACTTC.

This clone was detected only a few times. This rearrangement joins TRBV7-2 to TRBJ2-7, with TRBD2 matching over 7 bases. CDR3 length equals 16 residues. Germline lookup yields CDR1 SGHTA and CDR2 FQGNSA. After removal of 6 bases from V and 3 bases from J, the junction contained 14 bases not matched to a gene. The DNA of the CDR3 is TGTGCCAGCAGTTTAACTAGCGCAAACACTAACTACGAGCAGTACTTC. This gives the protein CASSLTSANTNYEQYF.

The chain has TRBV5-6 and TRBJ1-2, with D hard to call. This CDR3 spans 14 amino acids. The germline gives CDR1 SGHDT, CDR2 YYEEEE. The ends were cut back, 1 base at V and 5 bases at J, with 12 bases in the middle. The CDR3 DNA reads as TGTGCCAGCAGCTTGTCTTCGGGGAGATATGGCTACACCTTC. Translating it yields CASSLSSGRYGYTF. Filled out from reference TRBV5-6 and TRBJ1-2, the complete variable domain reads DAGVTQSPTHLIKTRGQQVTLRCSPKSGHDTVSWYQQALGQGPQFIFQYYEEEERQRGNFPDRFSGHQFPNYSSELNVNALLLGDSALYLCASSLSSGRYGYTFGSGTRLTVV.

V is TRBV7-9 and J is TRBJ1-4; 7 bases match TRBD1. V lost 4 bases, J lost 0 bases, and 8 bases stayed unmatched. The CDR3 contains 17 residues. Germline-derived CDR1 and CDR2 are SEHNR and FQNEAQ (reference sequence). For the CDR3, the DNA is TGTGCCAGCAGCTCAATGGGGACAGCCGCAACTAATGAAAAACTGTTTTTT. Its protein product is CASSSMGTAATNEKLFF.

This clone was observed a single time. The rearrangement links TRBV6-1 to TRBJ1-5; 11 bases agree with TRBD1. Per the germline V gene, CDR1 is MNHNS and CDR2 is SASEGT. With V trimmed by 4 bases and J by 5 bases, 13 bases remained unmatched. This CDR3 spans 18 amino acids. The CDR3, as DNA: TGTGCCAGCAGTGCCAAGGGGGGGACAGGGGGAAAATATCAGCCCCAGCATTTT. Amino acid sequence: CASSAKGGTGGKYQPQHF.

The chain is built from TRBV3-1 (or the pseudogene TRBV3-2) and TRBJ1-2, with D tentatively TRBD1 (5 bases). Per the germline V gene, CDR1 is LGHDT and CDR2 is YNNKEL (reference sequence). The CDR3 contains 15 residues. V lost 4 bases to trimming and J lost 4 bases, with 16 bases between them. This chain's CDR3 is CASSPTGGGSYGYTF. CDR3 DNA: TGTGCCAGCAGCCCGACTGGGGGGGGATCCTATGGCTACACCTTC.

This clone was seen a few times. The chain couples TRBV11-2 to TRBJ2-1, with a tentative D call TRBD2 (5 bases). The CDR3 runs to 16 residues. Germline values: CDR1 SGHAT, CDR2 FQNNGV. Trimming shortened V by 4 bases and J by 6 bases, and 19 bases separated the two germline ends. Here the CDR3 DNA reads TGTGCCAGCAGCTCATTCAGCGGAACCCGGTTCAATGAGCAGTTCTTC. This sequence encodes CASSSFSGTRFNEQFF.

The chain joins TRBV7-6 to TRBJ2-3; 11 nucleotides match TRBD2. The junction had 10 bases not matched to a gene; V was cut back by 5 bases and J by 3 bases. The CDR3 has 17 residues. Germline CDR1 reads SGHVS; CDR2 reads FNYEAQ. The CDR3 sequence is CASSLGLAGGWTDTQYF. The CDR3 nucleotides are TGTGCCAGCAGCCTCGGGCTAGCGGGGGGTTGGACAGATACGCAGTATTTT.

This chain links TRBV19 with TRBJ1-6; TRBD1 is a possible D gene (6 bases). The CDR3 loop spans 16 amino acids. The V gene's germline CDR1 is LNHDA and CDR2 SQIVND (reference sequence). With 1 base removed from V and 5 bases from J, the gap between germline ends came to 12 bases. The CDR3 here is CASSIAPGADNSPLHF. The CDR3 nucleotides are TGTGCCAGTAGTATAGCCCCAGGGGCGGATAATTCACCCCTCCACTTT.

The gene calls are TRBV7-2 and TRBJ1-3; D gene ambiguous. CDR3 length: 16 amino acids. The ends were cut back, 1 base at V and 6 bases at J, with 16 bases in the middle. Germline V CDR1 and CDR2: SGHTA, FQGNSA. The CDR3 DNA sequence: TGTGCCAGCAGCTTAGGATCCGGCAGGTCGCAAAACACCATATATTTT. Amino acids: CASSLGSGRSQNTIYF.

The chain combines TRBV6-5 with TRBJ1-1; a weak D match, TRBD1 (6 bases). CDR1 and CDR2 from the germline V gene are MNHEY and SVGAGI. V dropped 4 bases and J dropped 5 bases, with 8 bases sitting between them. The CDR3 spans 12 residues. CDR3 protein: CASSFQGTEAFF. The CDR3 nucleotides are TGTGCCAGCAGTTTCCAGGGGACTGAAGCTTTCTTT.

This chain joins TRBV24-1 and TRBJ2-3, with 10 bases identical to TRBD1. V shed 4 bases and J 2 bases; nucleotides not matched to a gene: 2. CDR1 is KGHDR and CDR2 is SFDVKD in the germline V gene. This CDR3 region has 15 residues. The CDR3 region is CATSEDRGHTDTQYF. DNA for the CDR3: TGTGCCACCAGTGAAGACAGGGGGCACACAGATACGCAGTATTTT.

The chain couples TRBV28 to TRBJ2-1, with 9 bases aligning to TRBD1. CDR3 length equals 14 residues. Germline V gene sequence: CDR1 MDHEN, CDR2 SYDVKM. The ends lost 5 bases at V and 8 bases at J; junction bases unmatched: 7. The CDR3 coding sequence is TGTGCCAGCAGTATATTAGGGACAGGGCATGAGCAGTTCTTC. It yields the protein CASSILGTGHEQFF.

V and J are TRBV5-1 and TRBJ1-1; TRBD1 might be the D (5 bases). Looked up from germline, CDR1 is SGHRS and CDR2 is YFSETQ. There are 14 residues in the CDR3. V lost 0 bases and J 7 bases, leaving 13 bases between the germline ends. Here the CDR3 DNA reads TGCGCCAGCAGCTTGGATGGCCGGGGGAGTGAAGCTTTCTTT. Translation: CASSLDGRGSEAFF.

In its sample, this clone is medium-sized (0.01 to 0.1%). The CDR3 loop is CASLTGTGGNQPQHF. CDR3 bases: TGTGCCAGTTTAACCGGGACAGGGGGCAATCAGCCCCAGCATTTT. The rearrangement links TRBV6-6 to TRBJ1-5; TRBD1 matches at 10 bases. CDR1 and CDR2 from the germline V gene are MNHNY and SVGAGI (reference sequence). V dropped 9 bases and J dropped 2; count of bases not matched to a gene: 7. This CDR3 region has 15 residues.

This chain uses TRBV7-3 with TRBJ2-2; 8 nucleotides line up with TRBD1. V dropped 5 bases and J dropped 2; count of bases not matched to a gene: 7. Germline V CDR1 and CDR2: SGHTA, FQGTGA. The CDR3 length is 16 residues. In nucleotides, the CDR3 is TGTGCCAGCAGCGCGTCAACAGGGGGAAACACCGGGGAGCTGTTTTTT. It yields the protein CASSASTGGNTGELFF.

The chain carries TRBV7-3 and TRBJ2-3; TRBD1 matches at 7 bases. Germline trimming cut 5 bases from V and 0 bases from J; bases unmatched to any gene: 11. The CDR3 runs to 17 residues. Per the germline V gene, CDR1 is SGHTA and CDR2 is FQGTGA. The CDR3 region has the DNA TGTGCCAGCAGCCCCTTCACAGGGGCCAGAAGCACAGATACGCAGTATTTT. Protein: CASSPFTGARSTDTQYF.

This clone occurred a few times. The CDR3 bases are TGTGCCAGCAGCTTCGGGGGAGGGGATCAGCCCCAGCATTTT. It is translated as CASSFGGGDQPQHF. The chain couples TRBV3-1 (or the pseudogene TRBV3-2) to TRBJ1-5, with D possibly being TRBD1 (5 bases). The germline V gene has CDR1 LGHDT and CDR2 YNNKEL (reference sequence). The CDR3 sequence is 14 residues long. V was trimmed by 5 bases and J by 5 bases, leaving 13 bases between them.

CDR3 residues: CASSFFLAGGTYEQYF. Written as DNA, the CDR3 is TGTGCCAGCAGCTTCTTCCTAGCGGGGGGAACCTACGAGCAGTACTTC. V is TRBV7-2 and J is TRBJ2-7; TRBD2 matches at 11 bases. The CDR3 contains 16 residues. V lost 3 bases, J lost 2 bases, and 6 bases stayed unmatched. Germline V gene lookup returns CDR1 SGHTA and CDR2 FQGNSA.

This chain joins TRBV5-4 and TRBJ1-2; the match to TRBD1 covers 7 bases. The CDR3 has 14 amino acids. After removal of 0 bases from V and 3 bases from J, the junction contained 2 bases not matched to a gene. Per the germline V gene, CDR1 is SGHNT and CDR2 is YYREEE (reference sequence). CDR3 DNA: TGTGCCAGCAGCTTGGACAGGGGATACTATGGCTACACCTTC. This translates into CASSLDRGYYGYTF.

The rearrangement uses TRBV23-1 and TRBJ2-5; 8 bases line up with TRBD2. TRBV23-1 is labeled an ORF, and its function is uncertain. The CDR3 length is 16 residues. Trimming cost V 2 bases and J 5 bases; bases outside gene matches: 10. The CDR3 spells CASSQGRRGARETQYF. For the CDR3, the DNA is TGCGCCAGCAGTCAAGGTCGGCGGGGGGCCAGGGAGACCCAGTACTTC.

This clone was found a few times. In DNA form, the CDR3 reads TGTGCCAGCAGTTCCGGGACTAGCGGGGTCAACACAGATACGCAGTATTTT. Translated: CASSSGTSGVNTDTQYF. V and J are TRBV11-3 and TRBJ2-3; TRBD2 agrees at 13 bases. Germline V gene data show CDR1 as SGHNT and CDR2 as YENEEA. The CDR3 runs 17 residues. With 6 bases clipped from V and 2 bases from J, the junction kept 8 bases outside the gene matches. The whole variable domain, remainder taken from reference TRBV11-3 and TRBJ2-3, is EAGVVQSPRYKIIEKKQPVAFWCNPISGHNTLYWYLQNLGQGPELLIRYENEEAVDDSQLPKDRFSAERLKGVDSTLKIQPAELGDSAVYLCASSSGTSGVNTDTQYFGPGTRLTVL.

The chain joins TRBV6-2 or TRBV6-3 to TRBJ2-7, with 7 bases aligning to TRBD2. Germline loops: CDR1 MNHEY, CDR2 SVGEGT. V lost 4 bases, J lost 7 bases, and 7 bases stayed unmatched. This CDR3 has 13 residues. Written as DNA, the CDR3 is TGTGCCAGCAGTTTCCGATGGACTAGTGAGCAGTACTTC. Amino acids: CASSFRWTSEQYF.

The chain employs TRBV16 and TRBJ1-5; TRBD1 matches 7 bases. CDR1 and CDR2 from the germline V gene are KGHSY and FQNENV. V dropped 3 bases and J dropped 1; count of bases not matched to a gene: 9. The CDR3 length is 17 residues. CDR3 in amino acids: CASSHASGGGSNQPQHF. The CDR3 coding sequence is TGTGCCAGCAGCCATGCCTCAGGGGGAGGAAGCAATCAGCCCCAGCATTTT.

The J gene is TRBJ2-3, the V gene TRBV5-5; D gene uncertain. CDR3 length: 13 residues. V lost 0 bases and J lost 13, with 15 bases in between. Germline V gives CDR1 SGHKS, CDR2 YYEKEE (reference sequence). DNA of the CDR3: TGTGCCAGCAGCTTGGAACGAAGAGTCACGGAGTATTTT. Amino acids: CASSLERRVTEYF. Combining the CDR3 with reference TRBV5-5 and TRBJ2-3 gives the whole variable domain DAGVTQSPTHLIKTRGQQVTLRCSPISGHKSVSWYQQVLGQGPQFIFQYYEKEERGRGNFPDRFSARQFPNYSSELNVNALLLGDSALYLCASSLERRVTEYFGPGTRLTVL.

In its sample, this clone was seen once. Here the CDR3 reads CASSRWVGLPPFYNSPLHF. In DNA form, the CDR3 reads TGTGCCAGCAGCCGATGGGTGGGCCTCCCTCCATTTTATAATTCACCCCTCCACTTT. This chain uses TRBV28 with TRBJ1-6; D gene ambiguous. Looked up from germline, CDR1 is MDHEN and CDR2 is SYDVKM. The germline V and J ends were trimmed by 6 bases and 4 bases, with 25 bases remaining between them. This CDR3 has 19 residues.

In its sample, this clone was seen a few times. The rearrangement joins TRBV3-1 (or the pseudogene TRBV3-2) to TRBJ2-7, with TRBD1 identical over 12 bases. Trimming cost V 1 base and J 5 bases; bases outside gene matches: 3. Germline CDR1 is LGHDT and CDR2 is YNNKEL (reference sequence). The length of the CDR3 is 15 residues. CDR3 nucleotides: TGTGCCAGCAGCCAAGGGGACAGGGGGCTAGACGAGCAGTACGTC. Translation: CASSQGDRGLDEQYV.

The chain links TRBV27 to TRBJ2-3; no clear D. Trimming stripped 3 bases from V and 0 bases from J, with 4 bases between. The CDR3 is 13 residues long. Germline CDR1 reads MNHEY; CDR2 reads SMNVEV (reference sequence). CDR3 loop: CASSFLSTDTQYF. CDR3 bases: TGTGCCAGCAGTTTTCTCAGCACAGATACGCAGTATTTT.

The chain links TRBV6-5 to TRBJ1-2, with a weak D call TRBD1 (6 bases). CDR1 is MNHEY and CDR2 is SVGAGI in the germline V gene. This CDR3 is built from 13 residues. The ends were cut back, 7 bases at V and 4 bases at J, with 13 bases in the middle. The CDR3 here is CASIPSGVYGYTF. Here the CDR3 DNA reads TGTGCCAGCATTCCTTCAGGGGTCTATGGCTACACCTTC.

The chain recombines TRBV7-6 with TRBJ1-1; no reliable D call. V gave up 5 bases and J gave up 0 bases, with 13 bases separating them. Germline values: CDR1 SGHVS, CDR2 FNYEAQ. CDR3 length: 15 amino acids. This chain's CDR3 is CASSPSVVLNTEAFF. The CDR3 DNA sequence: TGTGCCAGCAGCCCTAGTGTGGTGCTGAACACTGAAGCTTTCTTT.

The rearrangement uses TRBV28 and TRBJ2-7, with unresolved D. The V gene lost 3 bases and the J gene lost 5 bases, with 17 bases spanning the gap. Per germline, CDR1 MDHEN and CDR2 SYDVKM. The CDR3 is 15 residues long. CDR3 bases: TGTGCCAGCAGTTTCGCCGGGTTGTACCTCGACGAGCAGTACTTC. It codes for CASSFAGLYLDEQYF.